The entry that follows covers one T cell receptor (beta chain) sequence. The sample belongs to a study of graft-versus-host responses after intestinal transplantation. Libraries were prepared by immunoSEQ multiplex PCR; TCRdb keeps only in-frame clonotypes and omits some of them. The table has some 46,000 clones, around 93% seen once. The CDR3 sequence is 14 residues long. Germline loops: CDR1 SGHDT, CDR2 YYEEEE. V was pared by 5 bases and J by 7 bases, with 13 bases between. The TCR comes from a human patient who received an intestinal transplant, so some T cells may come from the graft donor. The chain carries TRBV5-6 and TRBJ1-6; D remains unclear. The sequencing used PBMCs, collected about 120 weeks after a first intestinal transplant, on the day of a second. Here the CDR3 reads CASRPGLRNSPLHF. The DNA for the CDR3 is TGTGCCAGCAGGCCGGGATTAAGGAATTCACCCCTCCACTTT.